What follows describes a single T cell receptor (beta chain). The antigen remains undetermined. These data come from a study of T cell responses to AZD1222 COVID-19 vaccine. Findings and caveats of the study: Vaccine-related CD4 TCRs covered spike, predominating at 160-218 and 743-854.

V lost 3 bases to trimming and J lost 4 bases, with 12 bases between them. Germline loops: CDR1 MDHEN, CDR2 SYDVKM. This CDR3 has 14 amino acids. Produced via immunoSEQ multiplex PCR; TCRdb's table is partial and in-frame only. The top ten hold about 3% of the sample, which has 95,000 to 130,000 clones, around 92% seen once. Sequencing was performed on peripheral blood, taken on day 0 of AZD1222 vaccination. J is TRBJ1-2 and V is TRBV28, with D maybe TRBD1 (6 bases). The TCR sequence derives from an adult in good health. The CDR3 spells CASSLQGPIYGYTF. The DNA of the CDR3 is TGTGCCAGCAGTTTGCAGGGGCCAATCTATGGCTACACCTTC.